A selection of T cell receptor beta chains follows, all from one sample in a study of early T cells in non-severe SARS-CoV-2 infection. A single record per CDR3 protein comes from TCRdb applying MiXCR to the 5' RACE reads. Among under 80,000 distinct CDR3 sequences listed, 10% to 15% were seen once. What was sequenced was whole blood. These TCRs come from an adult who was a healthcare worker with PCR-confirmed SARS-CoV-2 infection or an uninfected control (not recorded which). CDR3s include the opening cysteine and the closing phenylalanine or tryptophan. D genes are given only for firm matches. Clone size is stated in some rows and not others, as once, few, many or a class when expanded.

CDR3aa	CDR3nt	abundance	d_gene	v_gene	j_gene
CASSLTGQASYEQYF	TGCGCCAGCAGCTTGACCGGACAAGCTTCCTACGAGCAGTACTTC	many	.	TRBV5-1	TRBJ2-7
CASSRTGVGETQYF	TGTGCCAGCAGCCGTACAGGGGTCGGAGAGACCCAGTACTTC	many	TRBD1	TRBV11-2	TRBJ2-5
CASKGGNIQYF	TGTGCCAGCAAGGGAGGCAACATTCAGTACTTC	.	.	TRBV2	TRBJ2-4
CASSYSSGTGTYEQYF	TGCGCCAGCAGTTATTCGTCCGGGACAGGGACCTACGAGCAGTACTTC	many	TRBD1	TRBV5-1	TRBJ2-7
CASSRRLTDTQYF	TGTGCCAGCAGTCGCCGGTTGACAGATACGCAGTATTTT	.	.	TRBV27	TRBJ2-3
CSVAGGDMNTEAFF	TGCAGCGTTGCCGGGGGGGATATGAACACTGAAGCTTTCTTT	.	.	TRBV29-1	TRBJ1-1
CASSPSLNTEAFF	TGTGCCAGCTCACCATCTCTGAACACTGAAGCTTTCTTT	many	.	TRBV18	TRBJ1-1
CASSPGGGAFGGELFF	TGTGCCAGCAGCCCCGGGGGCGGGGCCTTCGGGGGGGAGCTGTTTTTT	many	.	TRBV7-2	TRBJ2-2
CASSPGLRRVGEQYF	TGTGCCAGCAGTCCGGGACTCCGGAGGGTAGGGGAGCAGTACTTC	.	.	TRBV27	TRBJ2-7
CASSEFSDTGELFF	TGTGCCAGCAGTGAATTTTCGGACACCGGGGAGCTGTTTTTT	few	.	TRBV2	TRBJ2-2
CASSLWGRGNNGYTF	TGTGCCAGCAGTTTATGGGGACGGGGGAATAATGGCTACACCTTC	few	.	TRBV27	TRBJ1-2
CASSQEPGEAFF	TGTGCCAGCAGCCAAGAGCCGGGGGAAGCTTTCTTT	many	.	TRBV3-1	TRBJ1-1
CASSSFRGRGETQYF	TGTGCCAGCAGTTCATTTCGGGGACGCGGGGAGACCCAGTACTTC	few	.	TRBV27	TRBJ2-5
CASSSGALTTNEKLFF	TGTGCCAGCAGCTCCGGGGCCCTGACAACTAATGAAAAACTGTTTTTT	many	.	TRBV7-9	TRBJ1-4
CASSINQETQYF	TGCGCCAGCAGCATAAACCAAGAGACCCAGTACTTC	.	.	TRBV5-1	TRBJ2-5
CASSFRGSSGDEQFF	TGTGCCAGCAGCTTCAGGGGTAGTTCAGGAGATGAGCAGTTCTTC	many	.	TRBV5-5	TRBJ2-1
CASSPRSVRGNTIYF	TGTGCCAGCAGCCCCCGATCCGTGAGGGGGAACACCATATATTTT	many	.	TRBV9	TRBJ1-3
CASSGGPSPYEQYF	TGTGCCAGCAGCGGGGGACCGTCCCCCTACGAGCAGTACTTC	few	.	TRBV9	TRBJ2-7
CSARDTDSYEQYF	TGCAGTGCTAGAGATACGGACTCCTACGAGCAGTACTTC	.	.	TRBV20-1	TRBJ2-7
CASSETSGGAETQYF	TGTGCCAGCAGTGAGACTAGCGGGGGGGCAGAGACCCAGTACTTC	many	TRBD2	TRBV6-1	TRBJ2-5
CASTKRGGANEKLFF	TGTGCCAGCACCAAGAGGGGGGGAGCTAATGAAAAACTGTTTTTT	.	.	TRBV9	TRBJ1-4
CSVDGSRGLGYTF	TGCAGCGTTGATGGTAGCCGGGGGCTTGGCTACACCTTC	.	.	TRBV29-1	TRBJ1-2
CASSQTTSGGISLSTDTQYF	TGCGCCAGCAGCCAAACGACTAGCGGGGGAATATCCCTTAGCACAGATACGCAGTATTTT	medium-sized	TRBD2	TRBV4-3	TRBJ2-3
CASSLRRGSTDTQYF	TGTGCCAGCAGTTTACGGCGGGGGAGCACAGATACGCAGTATTTT	few	TRBD2	TRBV28	TRBJ2-3
CASRAGATDTQYF	TGTGCCAGCAGAGCGGGGGCCACAGATACGCAGTATTTT	.	TRBD2	TRBV7-9	TRBJ2-3
CASSLPPGEGFYEQFF	TGTGCCAGCAGTTTACCACCTGGGGAGGGGTTCTATGAGCAGTTCTTC	.	TRBD2	TRBV12-3/TRBV12-4	TRBJ2-1
CAISDGGGLNIQYF	TGTGCCATCAGTGACGGAGGGGGCCTGAACATTCAGTACTTC	few	.	TRBV10-3	TRBJ2-4
CASSYSAGDQPQHF	TGTGCCAGCAGTTACTCGGCAGGGGATCAGCCCCAGCATTTT	many	.	TRBV6-2/TRBV6-3	TRBJ1-5
CATSDSRLLRDEQFF	TGTGCCACCAGTGATTCCCGACTCCTCCGCGATGAGCAGTTCTTC	many	.	TRBV24-1	TRBJ2-1
CASSLYRGYEQYF	TGCGCCAGCAGCCTCTACAGGGGATACGAGCAGTACTTC	.	TRBD1	TRBV4-1	TRBJ2-7
CSARGGQGPEQPQHF	TGCAGTGCTAGAGGGGGACAGGGCCCTGAACAGCCCCAGCATTTT	.	TRBD1	TRBV20-1	TRBJ1-5
CASSLEGVGTGELFF	TGTGCCAGCAGCTTAGAAGGGGTCGGGACCGGGGAGCTGTTTTTT	.	.	TRBV5-5	TRBJ2-2